This T cell receptor beta chain is from a study of CXCR3-negative and CXCR3-positive naive CD8 T cells. In the case of this clonotype: Antigen: not known.

The TRB cDNA libraries were prepared by 5' RACE with UMI labels. TCRdb reprocessed the 5' RACE reads and keeps a single row for each CDR3 protein, giving no DNA. This table lists around 60,000 distinct CDR3 sequences. Overall study results and limits: CXCR3-positive naive cells carried more hydrophobic TRB CDR3s than CXCR3-negative naive cells did.

CDR3 length: 11 amino acids. Germline CDR1 reads LNHDA; CDR2 reads SQIVND (reference sequence). The chain has TRBV19 and TRBJ1-1; TCRdb outputs TRBD1, but without DNA this stays unchecked. The sample was naive CXCR3+ CD8+ T cells from blood. The subset was: CD45RO-CCR7+CD27+CD95- naive CD8+ T cells expressing CXCR3 (TNR3+). The TCR was taken from a human donor in good health. Some clones in this sample may be carry-over from other donors' samples. The CDR3: CASSNWTGVPF.